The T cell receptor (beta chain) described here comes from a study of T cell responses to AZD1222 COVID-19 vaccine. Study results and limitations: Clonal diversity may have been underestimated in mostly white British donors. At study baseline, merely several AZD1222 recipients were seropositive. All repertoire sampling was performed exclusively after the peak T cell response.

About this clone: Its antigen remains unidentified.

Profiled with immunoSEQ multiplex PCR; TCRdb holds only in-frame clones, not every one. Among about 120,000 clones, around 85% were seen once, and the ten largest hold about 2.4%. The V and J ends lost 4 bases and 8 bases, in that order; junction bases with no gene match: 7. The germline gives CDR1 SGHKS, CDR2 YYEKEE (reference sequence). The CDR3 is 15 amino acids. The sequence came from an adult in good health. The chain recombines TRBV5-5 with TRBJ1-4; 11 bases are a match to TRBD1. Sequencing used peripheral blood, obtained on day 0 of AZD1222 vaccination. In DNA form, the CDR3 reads TGTGCCAGCAGCCCCACCGGGACAGGGGGGGAAAAACTGTTTTTT. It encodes CASSPTGTGGEKLFF. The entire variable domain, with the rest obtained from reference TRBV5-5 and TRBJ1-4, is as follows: DAGVTQSPTHLIKTRGQQVTLRCSPISGHKSVSWYQQVLGQGPQFIFQYYEKEERGRGNFPDRFSARQFPNYSSELNVNALLLGDSALYLCASSPTGTGGEKLFFGSGTQLSVL.